This T cell receptor (beta chain) was obtained from a study of radiation and T cells in renal cell carcinoma. Study context: Nephrectomy followed 15 Gy stereotactic body radiation by 4 weeks.

Time point: blood 2 weeks post-SBRT. Treatment of the sample: 15 Gy SBRT to primary tumor, nephrectomy 4 weeks later. Per the germline V gene, CDR1 is LGHNA and CDR2 is YNFKEQ. V lost 0 bases and J lost 6, with 6 bases in between. The CDR3 is 13 amino acids. The table came from immunoSEQ multiplex PCR; TCRdb's copy has only in-frame clones and leaves some out. This repertoire shows 150,000 to 160,000 clones, 87% found once; its top ten account for under 15%. The chain recombines TRBV4-2 with TRBJ1-5; D remains ambiguous. The source of this sequence is a woman aged 45 to 65 with renal cell carcinoma. Sequenced material: blood, taken from a patient whose treatment included radiotherapy and nephrectomy. Written as DNA, the CDR3 is TGTGCCAGCAGCCAAGAACATGGTCAGCCCCAGCATTTT. Encoded protein: CASSQEHGQPQHF.